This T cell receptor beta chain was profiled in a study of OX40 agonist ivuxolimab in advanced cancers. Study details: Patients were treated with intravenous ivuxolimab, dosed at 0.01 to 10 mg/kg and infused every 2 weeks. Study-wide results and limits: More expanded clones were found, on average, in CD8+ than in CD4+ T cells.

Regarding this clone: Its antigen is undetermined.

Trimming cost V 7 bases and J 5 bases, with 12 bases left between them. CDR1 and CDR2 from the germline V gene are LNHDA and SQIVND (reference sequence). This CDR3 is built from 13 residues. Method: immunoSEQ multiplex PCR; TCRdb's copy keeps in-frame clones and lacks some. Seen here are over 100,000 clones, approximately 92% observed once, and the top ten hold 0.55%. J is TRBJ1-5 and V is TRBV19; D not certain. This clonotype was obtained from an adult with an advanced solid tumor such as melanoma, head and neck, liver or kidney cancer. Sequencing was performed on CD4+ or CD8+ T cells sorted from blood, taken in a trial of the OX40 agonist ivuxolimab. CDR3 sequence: CASTPTPHQPQHF. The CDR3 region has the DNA TGTGCCAGTACACCGACTCCCCATCAGCCCCAGCATTTT.